This T cell receptor beta chain was captured by sequencing in a study of prognosis after radiotherapy for stage I lung cancer. Study-level information: About 15 of the patients were found to have newly diagnosed primary stage I lung tumors, and a few were living with oligometastatic NSCLC after surgical resection of the primary tumor. Ages of the approximately 13 men and roughly six women ranged roughly 53 to 84 years, median about 70. The study delivered radiotherapy as SBRT in 3 to 5 fractions, with a biologically effective dose of at least 100 Gy. Following radiotherapy, a few patients went on to present distant metastases at a median of around seven months, and about 14 exhibited no significant progression.

The sample holds many counts of this clonotype. Amplification of the TCR beta CDR3 (from genomic DNA) was done by two-round multiplex PCR. Primers targeting each individual TRBV and TRBJ gene were applied in first-round PCR. TCRdb used MiXCR to reprocess the multiplex PCR reads, holding one entry per CDR3 protein. Seen here are around 63,000 distinct CDR3 sequences, 26% observed once, and the top ten hold 7.5%. V was clipped by 3 bases and J by 7 bases; unmatched bases: 12. Per the germline V gene, CDR1 is DFQATT and CDR2 is SNEGSKA (reference sequence). CDR3 length: 15 amino acids. This specimen consisted of PBMCs, obtained before or after stereotactic body radiation therapy (not recorded which). This chain connects TRBV20-1 to TRBJ2-1; TRBD1 aligns across 7 bases. The sequence was obtained from a donor aged 50 or older with non-small cell lung cancer. CDR3 sequence (DNA): TGCAGTGCTAGGCCGGGAACAGGGGCGAAGAATGAGCAGTTCTTC. Translated: CSARPGTGAKNEQFF.